This TCR beta chain was found in a study of spatial heterogeneity in lung cancer. This CDR3 contains 16 residues. The germline CDR1 and CDR2 sequences are SGHNT and YENEEA. After removal of 5 bases from V and 2 bases from J, the junction contained 9 bases not matched to a gene. This clonotype was observed many times. In TCRdb, the 5' RACE reads were re-called with MiXCR into one record per CDR3 protein. Among around 120,000 distinct CDR3 sequences listed, roughly an eighth were seen once. Time point of the sample: blood at routine non-recurrence follow-up after resection. Whole RNA was taken from tumor, nontumor lung or frozen PBMC; it was then sequenced unsorted.

This sequence was found in a male donor with early-stage non-small cell lung cancer. The sample consisted of PBMCs, taken at follow-up. This chain links TRBV11-3 with TRBJ1-3; 7 nucleotides agree with TRBD1. The DNA of the CDR3 is TGTGCCAGCAGCCGACTGAGAACAGGGGCTGGAAACACCATATATTTT. Translation gives CASSRLRTGAGNTIYF.